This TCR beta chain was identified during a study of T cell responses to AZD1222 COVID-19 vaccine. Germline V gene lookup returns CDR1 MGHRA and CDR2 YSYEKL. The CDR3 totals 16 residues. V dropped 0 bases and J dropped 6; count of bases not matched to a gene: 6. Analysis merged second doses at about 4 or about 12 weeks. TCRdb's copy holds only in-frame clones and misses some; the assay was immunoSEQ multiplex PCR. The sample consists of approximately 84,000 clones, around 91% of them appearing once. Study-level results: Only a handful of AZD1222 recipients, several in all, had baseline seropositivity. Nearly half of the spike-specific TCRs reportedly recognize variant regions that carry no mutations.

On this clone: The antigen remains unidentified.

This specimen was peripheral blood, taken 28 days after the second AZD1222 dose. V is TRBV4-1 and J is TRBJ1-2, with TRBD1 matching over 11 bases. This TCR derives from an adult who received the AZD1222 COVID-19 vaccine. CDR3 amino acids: CASSQEPGQGVDGYTF. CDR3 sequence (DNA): TGCGCCAGCAGCCAAGAGCCGGGACAGGGGGTTGATGGCTACACCTTC.